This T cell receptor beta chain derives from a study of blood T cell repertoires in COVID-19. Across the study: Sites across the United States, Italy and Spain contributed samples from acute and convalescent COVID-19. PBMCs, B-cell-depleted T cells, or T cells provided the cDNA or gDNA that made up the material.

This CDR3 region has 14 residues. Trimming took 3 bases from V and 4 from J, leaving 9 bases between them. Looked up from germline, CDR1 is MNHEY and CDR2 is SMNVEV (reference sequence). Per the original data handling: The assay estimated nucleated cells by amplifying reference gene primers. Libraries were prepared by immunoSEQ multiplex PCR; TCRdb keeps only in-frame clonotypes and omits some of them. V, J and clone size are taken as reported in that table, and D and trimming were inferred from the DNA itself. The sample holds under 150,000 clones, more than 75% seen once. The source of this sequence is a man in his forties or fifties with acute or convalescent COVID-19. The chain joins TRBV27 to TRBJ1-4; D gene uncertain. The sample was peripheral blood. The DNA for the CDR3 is TGTGCCAGCAGTTTGTCCCTTCTTAATGAAAAACTGTTTTTT. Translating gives CASSLSLLNEKLFF.